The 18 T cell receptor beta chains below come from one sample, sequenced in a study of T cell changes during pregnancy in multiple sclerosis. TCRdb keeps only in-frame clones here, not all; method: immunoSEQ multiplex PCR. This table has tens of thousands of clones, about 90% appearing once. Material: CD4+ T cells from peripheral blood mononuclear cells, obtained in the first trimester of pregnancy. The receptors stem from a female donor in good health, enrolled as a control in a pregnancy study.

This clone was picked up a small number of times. CDR3: CASSPGTGDRNTEAFF. The CDR3, as DNA: TGTGCCAGCAGCCCTGGGACAGGGGACCGTAACACTGAAGCTTTCTTT. The V and J genes are TRBV5-6 and TRBJ1-1; TRBD1 matches 10 bases. The germline gives CDR1 SGHDT, CDR2 YYEEEE. The V gene end was trimmed by 4 bases and the J gene end by 2 bases; junction bases not matched to a gene: 8. This CDR3 has 16 amino acids. Drawing the rest from reference TRBV5-6 and TRBJ1-1, the complete variable domain is DAGVTQSPTHLIKTRGQQVTLRCSPKSGHDTVSWYQQALGQGPQFIFQYYEEEERQRGNFPDRFSGHQFPNYSSELNVNALLLGDSALYLCASSPGTGDRNTEAFFGQGTRLTVV.

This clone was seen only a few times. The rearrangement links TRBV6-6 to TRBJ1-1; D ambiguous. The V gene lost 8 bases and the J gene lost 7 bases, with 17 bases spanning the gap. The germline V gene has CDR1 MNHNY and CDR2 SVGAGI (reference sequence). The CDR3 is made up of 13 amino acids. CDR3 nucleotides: TGTGCCAGCGTTATTCCAGGTAGATTTGAAGCTTTCTTT. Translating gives CASVIPGRFEAFF.

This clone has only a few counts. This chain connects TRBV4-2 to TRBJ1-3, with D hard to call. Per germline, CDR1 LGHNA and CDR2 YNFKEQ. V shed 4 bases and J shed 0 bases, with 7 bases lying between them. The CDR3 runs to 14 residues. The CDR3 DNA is TGTGCCAGCAGCCGGGAGTTCTCTGGAAACACCATATATTTT. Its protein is CASSREFSGNTIYF.

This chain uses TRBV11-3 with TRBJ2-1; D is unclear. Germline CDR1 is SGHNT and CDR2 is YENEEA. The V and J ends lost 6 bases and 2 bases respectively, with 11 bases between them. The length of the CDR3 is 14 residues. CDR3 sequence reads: CASSWAGTYNEQFF. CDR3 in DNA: TGTGCCAGCAGTTGGGCCGGTACCTACAATGAGCAGTTCTTC.

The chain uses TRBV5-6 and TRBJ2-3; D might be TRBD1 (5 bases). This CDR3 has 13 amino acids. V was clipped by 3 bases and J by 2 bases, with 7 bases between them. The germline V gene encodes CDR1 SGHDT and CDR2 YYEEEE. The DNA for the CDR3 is TGTGCCAGCAGCTGGGGCGCCACAGATACGCAGTATTTT. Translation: CASSWGATDTQYF.

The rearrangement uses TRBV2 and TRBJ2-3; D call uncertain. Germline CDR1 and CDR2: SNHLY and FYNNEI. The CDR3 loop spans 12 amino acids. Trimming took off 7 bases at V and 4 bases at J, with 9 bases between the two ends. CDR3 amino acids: CASKNEADTQYF. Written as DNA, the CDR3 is TGTGCCAGCAAGAACGAGGCAGATACGCAGTATTTT.

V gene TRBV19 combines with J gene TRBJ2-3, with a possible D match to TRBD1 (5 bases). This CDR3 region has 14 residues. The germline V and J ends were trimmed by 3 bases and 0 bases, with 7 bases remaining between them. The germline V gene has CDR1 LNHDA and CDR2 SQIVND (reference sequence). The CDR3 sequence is CASSIPGSTDTQYF. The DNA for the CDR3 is TGTGCCAGTAGTATCCCAGGGAGCACAGATACGCAGTATTTT.

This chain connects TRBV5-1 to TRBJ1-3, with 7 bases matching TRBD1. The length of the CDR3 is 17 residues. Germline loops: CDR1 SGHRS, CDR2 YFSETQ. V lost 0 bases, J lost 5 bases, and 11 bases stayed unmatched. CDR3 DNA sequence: TGCGCCAGCAGCTTGGGAGCTCGTCCAGGGGGAAGAAACACCATATATTTT. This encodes CASSLGARPGGRNTIYF. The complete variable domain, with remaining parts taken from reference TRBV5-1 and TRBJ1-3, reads KAGVTQTPRYLIKTRGQQVTLSCSPISGHRSVSWYQQTPGQGLQFLFEYFSETQRNKGNFPGRFSGRQFSNSRSEMNVSTLELGDSALYLCASSLGARPGGRNTIYFGEGSWLTVV.

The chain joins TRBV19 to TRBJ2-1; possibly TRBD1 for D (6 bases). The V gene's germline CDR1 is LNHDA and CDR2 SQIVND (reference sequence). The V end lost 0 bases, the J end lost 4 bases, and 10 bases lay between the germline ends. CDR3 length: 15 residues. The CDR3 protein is CASSIEGARYNEQFF. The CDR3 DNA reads TGTGCCAGTAGTATAGAGGGGGCGCGATACAATGAGCAGTTCTTC.

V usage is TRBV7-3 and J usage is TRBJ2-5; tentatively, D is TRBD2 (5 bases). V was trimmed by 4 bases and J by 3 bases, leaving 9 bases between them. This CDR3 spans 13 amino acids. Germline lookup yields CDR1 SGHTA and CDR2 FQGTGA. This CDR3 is CASSSTREETQYF. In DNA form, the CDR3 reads TGTGCCAGCAGCTCTACTAGGGAAGAGACCCAGTACTTC.

DNA for the CDR3: TGTGCCAGCAGCCAAGGGGGACTAGCGGGGGTATATGAGCAGTTCTTC. Its translation is CASSQGGLAGVYEQFF. This rearrangement joins TRBV7-2 to TRBJ2-1, with 14 bases that match TRBD2. Germline assignment: CDR1 SGHTA and CDR2 FQGNSA. CDR3 length: 16 residues. Losses at the gene ends were 5 bases for V and 8 bases for J; bases not matched to a gene: 8.

The CDR3 here is CASSSRTGGSTEAFF. In nucleotides, the CDR3 is TGTGCCAGCAGCTCACGGACAGGGGGTAGCACTGAAGCTTTCTTT. V gene TRBV5-4 combines with J gene TRBJ1-1; 10 bases line up with TRBD1. CDR3 length: 15 residues. With 3 bases clipped from V and 4 bases from J, the junction kept 6 bases outside the gene matches. Germline-derived CDR1 and CDR2 are SGHNT and YYREEE (reference sequence).

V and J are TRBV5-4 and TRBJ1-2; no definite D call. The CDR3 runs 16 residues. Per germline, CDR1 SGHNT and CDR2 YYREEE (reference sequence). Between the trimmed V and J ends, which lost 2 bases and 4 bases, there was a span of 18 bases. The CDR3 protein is CASSFIQAGMVYGYTF. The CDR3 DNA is TGTGCCAGCAGCTTTATTCAGGCCGGAATGGTCTATGGCTACACCTTC.

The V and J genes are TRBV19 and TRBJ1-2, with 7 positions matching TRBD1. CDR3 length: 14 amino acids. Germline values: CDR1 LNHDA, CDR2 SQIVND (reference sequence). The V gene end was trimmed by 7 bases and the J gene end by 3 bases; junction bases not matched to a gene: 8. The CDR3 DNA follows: TGTGCCAGTAAGTTAAGGGACAGAGACTATGGCTACACCTTC. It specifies CASKLRDRDYGYTF.

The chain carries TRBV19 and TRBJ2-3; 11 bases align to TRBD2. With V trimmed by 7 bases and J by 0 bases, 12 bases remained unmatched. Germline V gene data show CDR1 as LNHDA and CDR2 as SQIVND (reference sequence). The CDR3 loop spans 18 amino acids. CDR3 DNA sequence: TGTGCCAGTAAAGATAGCGGGGGGGGATTTCGAAGCACAGATACGCAGTATTTT. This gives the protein CASKDSGGGFRSTDTQYF. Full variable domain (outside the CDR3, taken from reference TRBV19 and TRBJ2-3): DGGITQSPKYLFRKEGQNVTLSCEQNLNHDAMYWYRQDPGQGLRLIYYSQIVNDFQKGDIAEGYSVSREKKESFPLTVTSAQKNPTAFYLCASKDSGGGFRSTDTQYFGPGTRLTVL.

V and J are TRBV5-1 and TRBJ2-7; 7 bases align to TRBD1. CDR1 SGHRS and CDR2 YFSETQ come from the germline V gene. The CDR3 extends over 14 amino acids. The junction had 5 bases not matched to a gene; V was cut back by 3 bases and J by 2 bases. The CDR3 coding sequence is TGCGCCAGCAGCTCCCCGGGACAGACCTACGAGCAGTACTTC. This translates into CASSSPGQTYEQYF.

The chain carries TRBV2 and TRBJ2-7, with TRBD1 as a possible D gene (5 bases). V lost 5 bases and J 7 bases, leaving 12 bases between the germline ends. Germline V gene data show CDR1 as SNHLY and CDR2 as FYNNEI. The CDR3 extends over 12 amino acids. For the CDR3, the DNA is TGTGCCAGCAGTTCAGGGTTTCGAGAGCAGTACTTC. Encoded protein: CASSSGFREQYF.

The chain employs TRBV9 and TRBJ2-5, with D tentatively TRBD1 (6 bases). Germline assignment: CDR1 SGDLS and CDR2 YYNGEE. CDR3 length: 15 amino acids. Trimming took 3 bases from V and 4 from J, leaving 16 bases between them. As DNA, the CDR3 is TGTGCCAGCAGCGAATCCGGGACAATCCTAGAGACCCAGTACTTC. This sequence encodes CASSESGTILETQYF.